This is a list of T cell receptor beta chains from one sample in a study of technical replicates of blood from several donors. Data came from immunoSEQ multiplex PCR; TCRdb stores just in-frame clones and leaves some out. Here the sample spans nearly 70,000 clones, 85% to 95% being singletons. Material for sequencing was T cells isolated from PBMCs. Receptors were obtained from a human donor in good health. CDR3s include the opening cysteine and the closing phenylalanine or tryptophan. The order of the fields is V gene, D gene, J gene, clone size, CDR3 protein, CDR3 DNA. A D gene is named only where the DNA matches it firmly. Some rows have no size entry. The others give once, few or many, or a class for an expanded clone.

>TRBV7-8|NA|TRBJ1-2|NA
CASSLNGINYGYTF
TGTGCCAGCAGCTTAAACGGGATCAACTATGGCTACACCTTC
>TRBV14|NA|TRBJ2-4|NA
CASSHPLQGAKNIQYF
TGTGCCAGCAGCCACCCATTACAGGGAGCCAAAAACATTCAGTACTTC
>TRBV30|NA|TRBJ1-2|NA
CALTVASYGYTF
TGTGCCTTGACAGTTGCTTCGTATGGCTACACCTTC
>TRBV7-2|TRBD1|TRBJ1-1|NA
CASSSGTGVEAFF
TGTGCCAGCAGCTCCGGGACAGGGGTTGAAGCTTTCTTT
>TRBV21-1|NA|TRBJ1-5|once
CASSKADCPFVDNQPQHF
TGTGCCAGCAGCAAAGCAGATTGTCCGTTTGTAGACAATCAGCCCCAGCATTTT
>TRBV29-1|TRBD1|TRBJ2-2|NA
CSVRDRVVETGELFF
TGCAGCGTCCGGGACAGGGTTGTGGAAACCGGGGAGCTGTTTTTT
>TRBV19|NA|TRBJ1-1|NA
CASSSTRSEAFF
TGTGCCAGTAGTAGCACACGGAGTGAAGCTTTCTTT
>TRBV7-3|TRBD2|TRBJ2-2|NA
CASSPKLPLAGDGELFF
TGTGCCAGCAGTCCCAAGCTCCCACTAGCGGGAGACGGGGAGCTGTTTTTT
>TRBV5-6|NA|TRBJ2-1|NA
CASSLGEGLFNEQFF
TGTGCCAGCAGCTTGGGAGAGGGCCTCTTCAATGAGCAGTTCTTC
>TRBV7-3|NA|TRBJ2-1|NA
CASSLIWETRYEQFF
TGTGCCAGCAGCTTAATATGGGAGACTAGGTATGAGCAGTTCTTC
>TRBV5-1|TRBD1|TRBJ1-1|NA
CASRPKTGGVAEAFF
TGCGCCAGCAGGCCGAAGACAGGGGGAGTCGCTGAAGCTTTCTTT
>TRBV7-9|NA|TRBJ2-7|NA
CASSRSGGAEWEQYF
TGTGCCAGCAGCCGGAGTGGGGGCGCCGAGTGGGAGCAGTACTTC
>TRBV5-1|TRBD1|TRBJ2-1|NA
CASSLTGAAEGNEQFF
TGCGCCAGCAGCTTGACAGGGGCCGCTGAGGGCAATGAGCAGTTCTTC
>TRBV6-6|TRBD2|TRBJ2-1|once
CASSRLAGYNEQFF
TGTGCCAGCAGTAGACTAGCGGGGTACAATGAGCAGTTCTTC
>TRBV7-9|NA|TRBJ2-1|NA
CASSTEESSYNEQFF
TGTGCCAGCAGCACAGAAGAAAGCTCCTACAATGAGCAGTTCTTC
>TRBV5-1|NA|TRBJ2-7|NA
CASSPASYRSGYEQYF
TGCGCCAGCAGCCCGGCCAGTTACAGGAGCGGGTACGAGCAGTACTTC
>TRBV7-9|NA|TRBJ2-3|NA
CASSLARSGERTQYF
TGTGCCAGCAGCTTAGCGCGTTCAGGGGAGCGGACGCAGTATTTT
>TRBV7-6|NA|TRBJ2-7|NA
CASSLRIEDSYEQYF
TGTGCCAGCAGCTTAAGAATTGAGGATTCCTACGAGCAGTACTTC
>TRBV5-4|TRBD2|TRBJ2-1|NA
CASSPGLVKNEQFF
TGTGCCAGCAGCCCCGGACTAGTCAAGAATGAGCAGTTCTTC
>TRBV9|NA|TRBJ2-7|NA
CASSVGVSYEQYF
TGTGCCAGCAGCGTAGGAGTGTCCTACGAGCAGTACTTC
>TRBV13|NA|TRBJ2-1|NA
CASSLQWDSPHHEQFF
TGTGCCAGCAGCCTACAGTGGGACTCCCCCCACCATGAGCAGTTCTTC
>TRBV11-3|NA|TRBJ2-7|NA
CASSEAGSSSYEQYF
TGTGCCAGCAGCGAAGCCGGGTCAAGCTCCTACGAGCAGTACTTC
>TRBV15|NA|TRBJ2-2|NA
CATSRIYREKDTGELFF
TGTGCCACCAGCAGGATTTACAGGGAGAAGGACACCGGGGAGCTGTTTTTT
>TRBV27|TRBD2|TRBJ2-1|NA
CASSSPGRTSGRGVGQFF
TGTGCCAGCAGTTCCCCAGGGAGGACTAGCGGGAGGGGGGTGGGGCAGTTCTTC
>TRBV7-8|TRBD1|TRBJ2-3|NA
CASSARDRGTDTQYF
TGTGCCAGCAGCGCCCGGGACAGGGGAACAGATACGCAGTATTTT
>TRBV27|NA|TRBJ1-1|NA
CASSPHDRNTEAFF
TGTGCCAGCAGTCCTCATGACAGGAACACTGAAGCTTTCTTT
>TRBV7-3|NA|TRBJ1-1|once
CASSDGVNTEAFF
TGTGCCAGCAGCGACGGGGTTAACACTGAAGCTTTCTTT
>TRBV9|NA|TRBJ2-2|NA
CASSVTGTGELFF
TGTGCCAGCAGCGTAACGGGGACCGGGGAGCTGTTTTTT
>TRBV7-2|NA|TRBJ2-1|NA
CASSLVGAVEQFF
TGTGCCAGCAGCTTAGTGGGAGCGGTTGAGCAGTTCTTC
>TRBV5-4|NA|TRBJ2-3|NA
CASSAEGGYSTDTQYF
TGTGCCAGCAGCGCCGAGGGTGGCTATAGCACAGATACGCAGTATTTT
>TRBV11-1|TRBD1|TRBJ1-2|once
CASSQPDRGRFGYTF
TGTGCCAGCAGCCAACCTGACAGGGGGCGGTTTGGCTACACCTTC
>TRBV29-1|NA|TRBJ1-1|NA
CSALPRENTEAFF
TGCAGCGCCCTACCTAGAGAGAACACTGAAGCTTTCTTT
>TRBV11-2|NA|TRBJ1-1|NA
CASSPLGTLMNTEAFF
TGTGCCAGCAGCCCCCTTGGGACATTAATGAACACTGAAGCTTTCTTT
>TRBV5-4|TRBD1|TRBJ1-1|NA
CASSLGPQGAGMNTEAFF
TGTGCCAGCAGCCTAGGACCCCAGGGGGCAGGAATGAACACTGAAGCTTTCTTT
>TRBV7-3|TRBD2|TRBJ2-3|NA
CASSLMDREEDTQYF
TGTGCCAGCAGCTTAATGGATCGGGAGGAAGATACGCAGTATTTT
>TRBV7-9|TRBD1|TRBJ1-5|NA
CACNPGQGSGSNQPQHF
TGTGCCTGCAACCCGGGACAGGGCTCCGGTAGCAATCAGCCCCAGCATTTT
>TRBV7-9|TRBD1|TRBJ2-1|once
CASSRPQTGENEQFF
TGTGCCAGCAGCCGCCCGCAAACAGGGGAGAATGAGCAGTTCTTC
>TRBV18|TRBD1|TRBJ2-7|NA
CASSATQGAPHEQYF
TGTGCCAGCTCCGCCACACAGGGGGCGCCCCACGAGCAGTACTTC
>TRBV10-3|NA|TRBJ1-3|NA
CAIRGGTAWSGNTIYF
TGTGCCATCAGGGGGGGGACGGCTTGGTCTGGAAACACCATATATTTT
>TRBV13|TRBD1|TRBJ1-1|NA
CASSSPRTGQYAEAFF
TGTGCCAGCAGCTCCCCTCGGACAGGTCAGTATGCTGAAGCTTTCTTT
>TRBV2|NA|TRBJ2-5|NA
CASSPPQGMYQETQYF
TGTGCCAGCAGTCCCCCTCAGGGCATGTACCAAGAGACCCAGTACTTC
>TRBV7-9|NA|TRBJ2-1|NA
CASSLVPGRGDEQFF
TGTGCCAGCAGCTTAGTCCCTGGCAGGGGCGATGAGCAGTTCTTC
>TRBV5-4|NA|TRBJ2-7|NA
CASSLSPAYEQYF
TGTGCCAGCAGCCTATCACCTGCCTACGAGCAGTACTTC
>TRBV6-1|TRBD1|TRBJ1-1|NA
CASSPRQGAGTEAFF
TGTGCCAGCAGTCCCCGACAGGGGGCAGGGACTGAAGCTTTCTTT
>TRBV7-9|TRBD1|TRBJ1-1|NA
CASSQGGWGLKKAFF
TGTGCCAGCAGCCAGGGGGGTTGGGGGCTAAAGAAAGCTTTCTTT
>TRBV5-1|TRBD2|TRBJ2-7|NA
CASSSGTSGRTYEQYF
TGCGCCAGCAGCTCTGGGACTAGCGGGAGAACCTACGAGCAGTACTTC
>TRBV30|TRBD2|TRBJ2-7|NA
CAWSVMREYEQYF
TGTGCCTGGAGTGTCATGCGGGAGTACGAGCAGTACTTC
>TRBV9|NA|TRBJ1-1|NA
CASSVSGTEAFF
TGTGCCAGCAGCGTGTCAGGGACTGAAGCTTTCTTT
>TRBV5-1|TRBD1|TRBJ2-5|NA
CASSQTRTGQETQYF
TGCGCCAGCAGCCAAACTCGGACAGGACAAGAGACCCAGTACTTC
>TRBV7-9|NA|TRBJ2-3|NA
CASSLLDSPTDTQYF
TGTGCCAGCAGCCTACTCGACAGCCCCACAGATACGCAGTATTTT